The source of this T cell receptor beta chain is a study of CD4+ T cells in melanoma. Whole-study findings and limits: A reported correlation linked neoantigen-specific CD4+ T cells to CD8+, macrophage and B cell function. Neoantigen-specific CD4+ T cells in melanoma reportedly had diverse differentiation states.

This clone was seen a single time. Antigen unknown. V was shortened by 1 base and J by 6 bases, with 16 bases between the two germline ends. The germline V gene encodes CDR1 MGHRA and CDR2 YSYEKL. The CDR3 runs to 16 residues. Assay: immunoSEQ multiplex PCR; the TCRdb copy retains only in-frame clones and omits some. This repertoire shows more than 90,000 clones, about 92% found once; its top ten account for 2.5% to 3.5%. The origin of this receptor is a human donor with melanoma. The sample was peripheral blood. V usage is TRBV4-1 and J usage is TRBJ1-5, with no clear D. CDR3 sequence: CASSQAPQQRIQPQHF. The CDR3 DNA reads as TGCGCCAGCAGCCAAGCCCCTCAACAGAGGATTCAGCCCCAGCATTTT.